This TCR beta chain was recorded in a study of control samples from healthy donors and cancer patients (dated by TCRdb to 2018 to 2020). V is reduced by 1 base and J by 2 bases, leaving a spacing of 11 bases between them. Reading from cysteine to phenylalanine, the CDR3 counts 15 amino acids. Of the read, only the CDR3 DNA is kept; its 45 bases are in frame from base 1. The germline V gene supplies CDR1 SGHRS and CDR2 YFSETQ. Library prep was done by the immunoSEQ multiplex PCR assay. Not all clones reach the TCRdb copy of this immuneACCESS table, which keeps in-frame sequences only. Checked studies attribute under half of the gap to unresolved V genes and leave the rest unexplained. Recorded for this sample are roughly 120,000 clones; about 89% of them occurred a single time. The leading ten clones occupy less than 9% of the sample. Comment on this clone: Its antigen target is currently unknown. No much larger clonotype is one base removed from it; base qualities were not supplied.

The chain employs TRBV5-1 and TRBJ2-3, with TRBD2 perhaps the D gene, on 5 matching bases. The receptor comes from a woman aged 18-35 years in good health. The sequenced sample was blood. The CDR3 in this case is CASSLSGTHTDTQYF. The DNA reads TGCGCCAGCAGCTTGAGCGGAACCCACACAGATACGCAGTATTTT.